The rows below give T cell receptor beta chains drawn from one sample of a study of T cell responses to AZD1222 COVID-19 vaccine. The assay was immunoSEQ multiplex PCR, and TCRdb's table has in-frame clones only and misses some. Here the sample spans fewer than 70,000 clones, 60% to 85% being singletons. The sample in question was peripheral blood, obtained 28 days after the second AZD1222 dose. These receptors were collected from an adult who received the AZD1222 COVID-19 vaccine. Both conserved end residues are part of each CDR3. Each record gives: D gene, V gene, J gene, clone size, CDR3 protein, CDR3 DNA. A D gene is named only where the DNA matches it firmly. Not all rows give a size; the values are once, few, many and, for expanded clones, a class.

>-|TRBV12-3/TRBV12-4|TRBJ1-1|-
CASSLQRYTEAFF
TGTGCCAGCAGTTTACAGAGATACACTGAAGCTTTCTTT
>TRBD2|TRBV3-1/TRBV3-2|TRBJ2-7|-
CASSPGTSGCEQYF
TGTGCCAGCAGCCCCGGGACTAGCGGGTGCGAGCAGTACTTC
>-|TRBV30|TRBJ1-3|-
CAWSETGSGNTIYF
TGTGCCTGGAGTGAGACAGGCTCTGGAAACACCATATATTTT
>-|TRBV5-4|TRBJ2-7|-
CASSLSQGEQYF
TGTGCCAGCAGCTTATCACAAGGGGAGCAGTACTTC
>-|TRBV2|TRBJ1-6|few
CASSPHNSPLHF
TGTGCCAGCAGTCCACATAATTCACCCCTCCACTTT
>TRBD2|TRBV7-2|TRBJ2-7|-
CASSLEGTINSYEQYF
TGTGCCAGCAGCTTAGAAGGGACTATAAACTCCTACGAGCAGTACTTC
>-|TRBV10-2|TRBJ2-1|-
CASSGGVGGFSYNEQFF
TGCGCCAGCAGTGGGGGGGTAGGAGGCTTCTCCTACAATGAGCAGTTCTTC
>TRBD1|TRBV6-6|TRBJ1-5|-
CASSYQGARQPQHF
TGTGCCAGCAGCTACCAGGGGGCGCGTCAGCCCCAGCATTTT
>TRBD1|TRBV7-8|TRBJ1-6|-
CASSLQGQGGSPLHF
TGTGCCAGCAGCTTACAGGGACAGGGGGGTTCACCCCTCCACTTT
>-|TRBV30|TRBJ1-5|-
CAWSGSNQPQHF
TGTGCCTGGAGTGGTAGCAATCAGCCCCAGCATTTT
>TRBD1|TRBV5-8|TRBJ1-6|-
CASSRDRANSPLHF
TGTGCCAGCAGCCGGGACAGAGCGAATTCACCCCTCCACTTT
>-|TRBV5-1|TRBJ2-2|-
CASSYSGDTGELFF
TGCGCCAGCAGCTATTCAGGGGACACCGGGGAGCTGTTTTTT
>-|TRBV4-2|TRBJ2-7|-
CASSQDMNAAYEQYF
TGTGCCAGCAGCCAAGATATGAACGCCGCCTACGAGCAGTACTTC
>-|TRBV25-1|TRBJ1-2|-
CASSVSGDGYTF
TGTGCCAGCAGTGTCTCAGGGGATGGCTACACCTTC
>-|TRBV6-5|TRBJ1-3|few
CASSRQVDSGNTIYF
TGTGCCAGCAGTCGCCAAGTTGACTCTGGAAACACCATATATTTT
>TRBD1|TRBV5-1|TRBJ2-7|-
CASSPGQSSYEQYF
TGCGCCAGCAGCCCGGGACAGTCCTCCTACGAGCAGTACTTC
>TRBD2|TRBV10-3|TRBJ2-5|-
CAIKAGGRETQYF
TGTGCCATCAAAGCGGGGGGTCGTGAGACCCAGTACTTC
>TRBD1|TRBV9|TRBJ2-7|once
CASSTWTGKSYEQYF
TGTGCCAGCAGCACCTGGACAGGGAAATCCTACGAGCAGTACTTC
>-|TRBV6-1|TRBJ1-6|-
CASSETDKEPLHF
TGTGCCAGCAGTGAGACAGATAAGGAACCCCTCCACTTT
>TRBD1|TRBV5-1|TRBJ1-2|once
CASSPGQGGTNYGYTF
TGCGCCAGCAGCCCGGGACAGGGGGGGACTAACTATGGCTACACCTTC
>-|TRBV2|TRBJ2-3|-
CASGPGIPTDTQYF
TGTGCCAGCGGGCCAGGGATCCCCACAGATACGCAGTATTTT
>-|TRBV3-1/TRBV3-2|TRBJ2-7|-
CASSQGLDGEQYF
TGTGCCAGCAGCCAAGGACTAGACGGCGAGCAGTACTTC
>-|TRBV19|TRBJ2-2|once
CASSIAGSGELFF
TGTGCCAGTAGTATAGCGGGTTCCGGGGAGCTGTTTTTT
>TRBD1|TRBV2|TRBJ1-2|-
CASRFDRDANGYTF
TGTGCCAGCAGGTTCGACAGGGACGCGAATGGCTACACCTTC
>-|TRBV11-3|TRBJ2-7|-
CASSRLGDSPEQYF
TGTGCCAGCAGCAGACTCGGGGACTCTCCGGAGCAGTACTTC
>TRBD1|TRBV19|TRBJ2-5|-
CASSIDPPTGEETQYF
TGTGCCAGTAGTATAGATCCCCCGACAGGGGAAGAGACCCAGTACTTC
>-|TRBV7-9|TRBJ2-1|-
CASSSELDKSNEQFF
TGTGCCAGCAGCTCAGAGTTAGACAAGTCAAATGAGCAGTTCTTC
>-|TRBV4-1|TRBJ1-2|-
CASSQADRGYGYTF
TGCGCCAGCAGCCAAGCGGACCGCGGCTATGGCTACACCTTC
>TRBD1|TRBV10-3|TRBJ1-2|-
CAISETGDFYGYTF
TGTGCCATCAGTGAGACAGGGGATTTCTATGGCTACACCTTC
>-|TRBV7-9|TRBJ2-7|-
CASSLGRGTPPYEQYF
TGTGCCAGCAGCTTAGGGAGGGGGACACCTCCTTACGAGCAGTACTTC